This T cell receptor beta chain was obtained from a study of post-analysis software for immune sequencing data. About the research overall: Included courses were relapsing-remitting and secondary progressive multiple sclerosis; progressive-relapsing multiple sclerosis was also included. General study findings and limits: Patients showed TRBV5-6, TRBV5-1 and TRBV20-1 among five TRBV segments more frequent than in controls. Strong co-clustering by F measure was seen for same-batch samples. There was significantly lower normalized Chao1 diversity in multiple sclerosis patients than in controls.

This clonotype was seen once. Antigen unknown. Trimming removed 8 bases from V and 0 bases from J, with 8 bases in between. The CDR3 totals 12 residues. Germline CDR1 and CDR2: LGHDT and YNNKEL (reference sequence). Presence of unique molecular identifiers characterized the TCR beta cDNA libraries. Input populations of about 0.85 to 11 million T cells gave rise to approximately 500,000 cDNA molecules. MiXCR was run by TCRdb on the PCR reads, yielding one entry per CDR3 protein. In the table there are 750,000 to 950,000 distinct CDR3 sequences, 53% of which are singletons. The rearrangement joins TRBV3-1 to TRBJ2-7; D unclear. The sequence came from a girl aged 5 to 17 with multiple sclerosis. Sequencing was carried out using blood. In DNA form, the CDR3 reads TGTGCCAGCCAACAGACCTCCTACGAGCAGTACTTC. Translation: CASQQTSYEQYF.